The 27 T cell receptor beta chains below all came from one sample that was sequenced in a study of cytomegalovirus exposure and HLA in healthy donors (dated by TCRdb to 2015 to 2018). Library generation was performed with the immunoSEQ multiplex PCR assay. The multiplex PCR relied on a mix of 60 forward primers for TCR Vbeta segments and 13 reverse primers for TCR Jbeta segments. Not all clones reach the TCRdb copy of this immuneACCESS table, which keeps in-frame sequences only. Checked studies attribute under half of the gap to unresolved V genes and leave the rest unexplained. In this sample the table shows 150,000 to 200,000 clones, 80% to 85% of which occur a single time. The ten largest clones capture 0.25% to 0.3% of the sample. Sequencing input: PBMCs. The receptor source for this set is a boy younger than 18 in good health and CMV-seronegative.

The rearrangement links TRBV19 to TRBJ2-7; 10 bases fit TRBD2. V shed 3 bases and J 2 bases; nucleotides not matched to a gene: 4. This CDR3 region has 15 residues. The germline CDR1 and CDR2 sequences are LNHDA and SQIVND (reference sequence). The CDR3 DNA reads as TGTGCCAGTAGTATGGGACTAGCGATTACCTACGAGCAGTACTTC. Translated: CASSMGLAITYEQYF.

The chain has TRBV27 and TRBJ2-7, with 9 bases identical to TRBD2. J was trimmed by 6 bases and V by 7 bases; bases with no gene match: 13. Germline-derived CDR1 and CDR2 are MNHEY and SMNVEV (reference sequence). CDR3 size: 15 residues. The CDR3 DNA follows: TGTGCCAGCATGTTTCTAGCGGGAAAGTTGCGCGAGCAGTACTTC. Amino acid sequence: CASMFLAGKLREQYF.

The J gene is TRBJ1-5, the V gene TRBV30; D unresolved. The CDR3 runs 13 residues. Deletions cut 2 bases from V and 5 bases from J, with 10 bases between. Looked up from germline, CDR1 is GTSNPN and CDR2 is SVGIG (reference sequence). CDR3 protein: CAWSPGSDQPQHF. CDR3 in DNA: TGTGCCTGGAGTCCAGGTTCGGATCAGCCCCAGCATTTT.

V usage is TRBV7-8 and J usage is TRBJ2-1; tentative D call: TRBD2 (6 bases). The CDR3 is 15 amino acids. CDR1 and CDR2 (germline): SGHVS, FQNEAQ. The V end lost 5 bases, the J end lost 7 bases, and 18 bases lay between the germline ends. CDR3 bases: TGTGCCAGCAGCCTGCGGGGCGGGCAGTGGAATGAGCAGTTCTTC. Its protein product is CASSLRGGQWNEQFF.

The J gene is TRBJ1-2, the V gene TRBV25-1, with a weak D call TRBD1 (5 bases). The germline V gene encodes CDR1 MGHDK and CDR2 SYGVNS. The CDR3 contains 15 residues. Deletions cut 1 base from V and 3 bases from J, with 12 bases between. CDR3: CASSESWGGYYGYTF. The CDR3 region has the DNA TGTGCCAGCAGTGAATCCTGGGGCGGCTACTATGGCTACACCTTC.

This chain joins TRBV7-3 and TRBJ1-1; no clear D gene. Germline V gene lookup returns CDR1 SGHTA and CDR2 FQGTGA. Trimming removed 2 bases from V and 1 base from J, with 5 bases in between. The CDR3 consists of 13 residues. The CDR3 region is CASSLHTNTEAFF. The CDR3 nucleotides read TGTGCCAGCAGCTTACACACGAACACTGAAGCTTTCTTT.

V and J are TRBV11-2 and TRBJ2-7; a possible D gene is TRBD1 (6 bases). With 4 bases removed from V and 3 bases from J, the gap between germline ends came to 16 bases. The CDR3 covers 15 residues. Germline V gene sequence: CDR1 SGHAT, CDR2 FQNNGV. Here the CDR3 reads CASSSNIGQRYEQYF. The DNA for the CDR3 is TGTGCCAGCAGCTCTAACATTGGACAGCGCTACGAGCAGTACTTC. Filled out from reference TRBV11-2 and TRBJ2-7, the complete variable domain reads EAGVAQSPRYKIIEKRQSVAFWCNPISGHATLYWYQQILGQGPKLLIQFQNNGVVDDSQLPKDRFSAERLKGVDSTLKIQPAKLEDSAVYLCASSSNIGQRYEQYFGPGTRLTVT.

The chain combines TRBV7-3 with TRBJ2-3, with 14 bases aligning to TRBD2. Germline V gene sequence: CDR1 SGHTA, CDR2 FQGTGA. V gave up 5 bases and J gave up 6 bases; unmatched junction bases: 10. This CDR3 has 17 amino acids. CDR3 DNA: TGTGCCAGCAGCCCCGGGGGGACTAGCGGGAGTCACGATACGCAGTATTTT. This codes for CASSPGGTSGSHDTQYF.

The genes are TRBV5-4 and TRBJ2-5; D might be TRBD2 (5 bases). Trimming left V 0 bases short and J 5 bases short, with 11 bases between. The V gene's germline CDR1 is SGHNT and CDR2 YYREEE (reference sequence). CDR3 length: 14 residues. The CDR3 protein is CASSLVARRETQYF. The DNA for the CDR3 is TGTGCCAGCAGCTTGGTAGCGAGGCGGGAGACCCAGTACTTC.

This clone was seen just once. CDR3 in DNA: TGTGCCAGCAGCTTAGCTAGCGGGAGCCCAGATACGCAGTATTTT. It yields the protein CASSLASGSPDTQYF. The chain recombines TRBV7-9 with TRBJ2-3, with 9 bases lining up with TRBD2. CDR3 size: 15 residues. J was trimmed by 4 bases and V by 0 bases; bases with no gene match: 2. The germline gives CDR1 SEHNR, CDR2 FQNEAQ (reference sequence).

The chain is built from TRBV18 and TRBJ2-5, with D uncertain. The germline V gene has CDR1 KGHSH and CDR2 LQKENI. The CDR3 spans 17 residues. Trimming pared 2 bases from V and 4 bases from J, leaving 20 bases between. The CDR3 here is CASSPTLGFGLGETQYF. CDR3 sequence (DNA): TGTGCCAGCTCACCAACCCTTGGCTTCGGGTTGGGAGAGACCCAGTACTTC.

The gene calls are TRBV7-9 and TRBJ1-2; weak D call: TRBD1 (6 bases). Germline assignment: CDR1 SEHNR and CDR2 FQNEAQ (reference sequence). The ends were cut back, 3 bases at V and 8 bases at J, with 16 bases in the middle. CDR3 length: 14 residues. DNA for the CDR3: TGTGCCAGCAGCTTGGACAGAGGTTTGGGAGGCTACACCTTC. As protein: CASSLDRGLGGYTF.

This chain joins TRBV11-2 and TRBJ2-7, with 9 bases fitting TRBD1. V was clipped by 5 bases and J by 4 bases; unmatched bases: 12. This CDR3 spans 16 amino acids. Germline V lookup: CDR1 SGHAT, CDR2 FQNNGV. In nucleotides, the CDR3 is TGTGCCAGCAGCCACATAAACAGGGGGCTAAGGTACGAGCAGTACTTC. The encoded protein is CASSHINRGLRYEQYF.

In the case of this clone: The junction shows a germline mismatch at one end, possibly a read error. V and J are TRBV7-9 and TRBJ1-1; 9 bases match TRBD1. CDR1 and CDR2 (germline): SEHNR, FQNEAQ (reference sequence). The CDR3 loop spans 14 amino acids. The CDR3 protein is CSSSGGQGFTEAFF. CDR3 coding DNA: TGTTCCAGCAGTGGGGGACAGGGTTTCACTGAAGCTTTCTTT.

This chain connects TRBV10-3 to TRBJ2-2; 8 bases align to TRBD2. The length of the CDR3 is 17 residues. Germline CDR1 is ENHRY and CDR2 is SYGVKD. Losses at the gene ends were 5 bases for V and 0 bases for J; bases not matched to a gene: 8. The chain's CDR3 is CAISPLAGGSNTGELFF. The CDR3 region has the DNA TGTGCCATCAGTCCCCTGGCGGGGGGATCGAACACCGGGGAGCTGTTTTTT.

With respect to this clone: The junction departs from the called germline gene at one end, perhaps through a read error. The same CDR3 can be traced to other DNA sequences in this sample. V is TRBV30 and J is TRBJ1-2; D gene ambiguous. Germline V gene sequence: CDR1 GTSNPN, CDR2 SVGIG (reference sequence). The CDR3 sequence is 16 residues long. CDR3: CAWSVREPRFNYGYTF. The CDR3 DNA is TGTGCCTGGAGTGTTAGGGAGCCGCGATTCAACTATGGCTACACCTTT.

The rearrangement uses TRBV7-2 and TRBJ1-4, with TRBD1 matching over 7 bases. CDR3 length: 16 residues. Germline V gene data show CDR1 as SGHTA and CDR2 as FQGNSA. Germline trimming cut 5 bases from V and 0 bases from J; bases unmatched to any gene: 6. CDR3 nucleotides: TGTGCCAGCAGCCCGACAGGGATTGCAACTAATGAAAAACTGTTTTTT. Its translation: CASSPTGIATNEKLFF.

The chain employs TRBV13 and TRBJ1-1; the match to TRBD1 covers 9 bases. Germline trimming cut 3 bases from V and 4 bases from J; bases unmatched to any gene: 6. In germline, CDR1 is PRHDT, CDR2 FYEKMQ (reference sequence). This CDR3 has 15 amino acids. CDR3 nucleotide sequence: TGTGCCAGCAGCTTTCCGACAGGGGGGTTCACTGAAGCTTTCTTT. This gives the protein CASSFPTGGFTEAFF. The full variable domain, its missing parts supplied by reference TRBV13 and TRBJ1-1, is AAGVIQSPRHLIKEKRETATLKCYPIPRHDTVYWYQQGPGQDPQFLISFYEKMQSDKGSIPDRFSAQQFSDYHSELNMSSLELGDSALYFCASSFPTGGFTEAFFGQGTRLTVV.

This CDR3 is CATSRHPGTVPSMGYTF. The CDR3 DNA follows: TGTGCCACCAGCAGACACCCCGGGACAGTTCCGTCGATGGGCTACACCTTC. V usage is TRBV15 and J usage is TRBJ1-2, with TRBD1 matching 7 bases. J lost 8 bases, V lost 2 bases, and 17 bases had no gene match. From germline, CDR1 is LNHNV and CDR2 YYDKDF (reference sequence). The CDR3 spans 17 residues.

This chain joins TRBV29-1 and TRBJ2-2, with 7 nucleotides matching TRBD1. The V segment lost 7 bases and the J segment 3 bases; nucleotides outside the gene matches: 5. The CDR3 consists of 13 residues. CDR1 is SQVTM and CDR2 is ANQGSEA in the germline V gene. The CDR3 nucleotides are TGCAGCGCTAACAGGGGAGACACCGGGGAGCTGTTTTTT. Translated: CSANRGDTGELFF.

The J gene is TRBJ1-5, the V gene TRBV28; D is undetermined. The V gene lost 5 bases and the J gene lost 4 bases, with 3 bases spanning the gap. CDR1 is MDHEN and CDR2 is SYDVKM in the germline V gene. The CDR3 loop spans 11 amino acids. CDR3 in amino acids: CASSTNQPQHF. CDR3 in DNA: TGTGCCAGCAGTACTAATCAGCCCCAGCATTTT.

J is TRBJ1-2 and V is TRBV29-1; D remains unclear. Trimming took 0 bases from V and 4 from J, leaving 12 bases between them. Per the germline V gene, CDR1 is SQVTM and CDR2 is ANQGSEA. The CDR3 totals 14 residues. CDR3 amino acids: CSVEDRPGSYGYTF. Written as DNA, the CDR3 is TGCAGCGTTGAAGATCGGCCGGGATCCTATGGCTACACCTTC. The entire variable domain, with the rest obtained from reference TRBV29-1 and TRBJ1-2, is as follows: SAVISQKPSRDICQRGTSLTIQCQVDSQVTMMFWYRQQPGQSLTLIATANQGSEATYESGFVIDKFPISRPNLTFSTLTVSNMSPEDSSIYLCSVEDRPGSYGYTFGSGTRLTVV.

A note on this clone: Compared with germline, one end of the junction differs, possibly owing to a read error. V and J are TRBV7-9 and TRBJ1-2; D not certain. This CDR3 contains 13 residues. Germline CDR1 SEHNR, CDR2 FQNEAQ (reference sequence). CDR3 in amino acids: CSSSPRGLEGYTF. CDR3 bases: TGTTCCAGCTCCCCCCGAGGGCTTGAAGGCTACACCTTC.

The V call is TRBV29-1, the J call TRBJ1-1; D unclear. The V gene lost 5 bases and the J gene lost 5 bases, with 15 bases spanning the gap. Germline V gene lookup returns CDR1 SQVTM and CDR2 ANQGSEA. The CDR3 loop spans 13 amino acids. The DNA for the CDR3 is TGCAGCGTTCTCCATTTTTGGGAGACTGAAGCTTTCTTT. As protein: CSVLHFWETEAFF.

This clone was found once. Germline is not matched at one junction end, which may reflect a read error. The chain employs TRBV2 and TRBJ1-6; possible D gene TRBD1, 6 bases. CDR1 SNHLY and CDR2 FYNNEI come from the germline V gene. The CDR3 runs to 14 residues. The CDR3 loop reads CASREDSYNSLLHF. The CDR3 nucleotides read TGTGCCTCCCGAGAGGACAGCTATAATTCACTCCTCCACTTT.

The rearrangement links TRBV7-2 to TRBJ2-7, with 7 bases matching TRBD1. Unmatched junction bases numbered 7, after V lost 4 bases and J lost 4 bases. CDR3 length: 14 amino acids. CDR1 is SGHTA, CDR2 FQGNSA, per germline. The CDR3 sequence is CASSSSTGKYEQYF. CDR3 bases: TGTGCCAGCAGCTCGTCGACAGGGAAATACGAGCAGTACTTC.

The rearrangement links TRBV2 to TRBJ1-3; D is ambiguous. The germline gives CDR1 SNHLY, CDR2 FYNNEI. The CDR3 is 14 residues long. V shed 5 bases and J shed 4 bases, with 12 bases lying between them. CDR3 amino acids: CASSSNRLGNTIYF. The CDR3 DNA follows: TGTGCCAGCAGTTCTAACAGACTAGGAAACACCATATATTTT.